The 21 T cell receptor beta chains presented below share a single source sample, sequenced in a study of blood T cell repertoires in COVID-19. Clones were read by immunoSEQ multiplex PCR, and TCRdb kept only the in-frame ones, dropping some. This table holds some 360,000 clones, approximately 91% found once. Sequenced sample: PBMCs or T cells enriched from blood (not recorded which). The receptors stem from a woman between 25 and 40 years old who had been exposed to COVID-19.

This chain joins TRBV12-5 and TRBJ2-1, with D unresolved. The CDR3 has 11 amino acids. CDR1 is LGHNT and CDR2 is FRNRAP in the germline V gene. V was trimmed by 5 bases and J by 9 bases, leaving 8 bases between them. The CDR3 loop is CASGLGAEQFF. The CDR3 nucleotides are TGTGCTAGTGGTCTCGGTGCTGAGCAGTTCTTC.

This rearrangement joins TRBV28 to TRBJ1-3, with D possibly matching TRBD1 (6 bases). V was trimmed by 5 bases and J by 1 base, leaving 12 bases between them. The CDR3 loop spans 15 amino acids. Germline V gene data show CDR1 as MDHEN and CDR2 as SYDVKM. CDR3 residues: CASSRDTSSGNTIYF. The CDR3 DNA reads TGTGCCAGCAGTAGGGACACTTCTTCTGGAAACACCATATATTTT.

CDR3 in amino acids: CASSLGTDLNYGYTF. The DNA of the CDR3 is TGTGCCAGCAGCTTAGGGACAGATCTCAACTATGGCTACACCTTC. The rearrangement links TRBV7-8 to TRBJ1-2; perhaps TRBD1 as D (6 bases). The CDR3 contains 15 residues. V dropped 1 base and J dropped 2 bases, with 11 bases sitting between them. CDR1 SGHVS and CDR2 FQNEAQ come from the germline V gene.

This chain joins TRBV30 and TRBJ2-7, with a tentative D call TRBD2 (5 bases). V dropped 4 bases and J dropped 2 bases, with 15 bases sitting between them. The CDR3 runs to 14 residues. CDR1 and CDR2 from the germline V gene are GTSNPN and SVGIG (reference sequence). The CDR3 region has the DNA TGTGCCTGGATTGCCGCGGAGAGGGCCTACGAGCAGTACTTC. Protein product: CAWIAAERAYEQYF.

The J gene is TRBJ1-2, the V gene TRBV28, with unresolved D. Germline loops: CDR1 MDHEN, CDR2 SYDVKM. The CDR3 contains 15 residues. V gave up 5 bases and J gave up 8 bases, with 21 bases separating them. In nucleotides, the CDR3 is TGTGCCAGCAGTCCCCGCACCCCCCTTGAGAACGGCTACACCTTC. Translated: CASSPRTPLENGYTF.

Here the CDR3 reads CASSPQTGADTQYF. DNA for the CDR3: TGTGCCAGCTCACCGCAGACAGGGGCAGATACGCAGTATTTT. This chain joins TRBV18 and TRBJ2-3; 8 nucleotides align to TRBD1. With 3 bases clipped from V and 4 bases from J, the junction kept 3 bases outside the gene matches. The CDR3 has 14 residues. From germline, CDR1 is KGHSH and CDR2 LQKENI.

A single count supports this clone. The chain combines TRBV27 with TRBJ2-1, with D possibly being TRBD2 (5 bases). Trimming removed 4 bases from V and 8 bases from J, with 12 bases in between. The germline CDR1 and CDR2 sequences are MNHEY and SMNVEV (reference sequence). The CDR3 runs to 13 residues. The CDR3 region is CASSSLVFDEQFF. The CDR3 region has the DNA TGTGCCAGCAGTTCACTAGTTTTCGATGAGCAGTTCTTC.

V usage is TRBV25-1 and J usage is TRBJ1-2; D perhaps matches TRBD1 (6 bases). Germline CDR1 reads MGHDK; CDR2 reads SYGVNS. The CDR3 sequence is 14 residues long. V was trimmed by 5 bases and J by 0 bases, leaving 10 bases between them. The DNA of the CDR3 is TGTGCCAGCAGTTTACAGGGAACTAACTATGGCTACACCTTC. Translated: CASSLQGTNYGYTF.

This clone showed up just a few times. The CDR3 loop reads CASSIVPVEKLFF. In DNA, the CDR3 is TGTGCCAGTAGTATTGTCCCGGTTGAAAAACTGTTTTTT. The rearrangement links TRBV19 to TRBJ1-4; D not certain. V was shortened by 3 bases and J by 7 bases, with 9 bases between the two germline ends. CDR1 is LNHDA, CDR2 SQIVND, per germline (reference sequence). The CDR3 contains 13 residues.

The genes are TRBV5-1 and TRBJ2-1; TRBD2 matches 14 bases. V dropped 4 bases and J dropped 5; count of bases not matched to a gene: 5. The CDR3 is 16 residues long. Germline V CDR1 and CDR2: SGHRS, YFSETQ. The CDR3 DNA follows: TGCGCCAGCAGCGGAAGACTAGCGGGAGGGGACAATGAGCAGTTCTTC. Protein: CASSGRLAGGDNEQFF.

The chain employs TRBV28 and TRBJ1-4; D unresolved. Germline assignment: CDR1 MDHEN and CDR2 SYDVKM. The CDR3 runs 18 residues. The ends were cut back, 6 bases at V and 5 bases at J, with 25 bases in the middle. This CDR3 is CASSYPSRKPSGNEKLFF. The CDR3, as DNA: TGTGCCAGCAGCTATCCAAGCAGGAAACCCAGCGGGAATGAAAAACTGTTTTTT.

The chain uses TRBV6-1 and TRBJ1-3, with TRBD1 as a possible D gene (6 bases). This CDR3 is 16 amino acids long. V lost 2 bases to trimming and J lost 0 bases, with 11 bases between them. Germline CDR1 reads MNHNS; CDR2 reads SASEGT. Written as DNA, the CDR3 is TGTGCCAGCAGTGAACGGGGGGCCAGCTCTGGAAACACCATATATTTT. Encoded protein: CASSERGASSGNTIYF.

The chain carries TRBV4-1 and TRBJ2-2; no reliable D call. V lost 4 bases, J lost 0 bases, and 3 bases lay in between. The CDR3 extends over 13 amino acids. CDR1 is MGHRA and CDR2 is YSYEKL in the germline V gene. The CDR3 spells CASSPTNTGELFF. Here the CDR3 DNA reads TGCGCCAGCAGCCCCACGAACACCGGGGAGCTGTTTTTT.

This clone was observed a handful of times. The gene calls are TRBV6-5 and TRBJ1-3, with D perhaps TRBD1 (5 bases). In germline, CDR1 is MNHEY, CDR2 SVGAGI. V was trimmed by 6 bases and J by 4 bases, leaving 13 bases between them. The CDR3 length is 14 residues. In DNA, the CDR3 is TGTGCCAGCAGGCCAGGGTCTTCCGGAAACACCATATATTTT. Protein product: CASRPGSSGNTIYF.

The CDR3 protein is CAISGGQGEKLFF. The CDR3 DNA is TGTGCCATCAGTGGGGGACAGGGAGAAAAACTGTTTTTT. This chain links TRBV10-3 with TRBJ1-4; TRBD1 matches at 9 bases. In germline, CDR1 is ENHRY, CDR2 SYGVKD. V lost 4 bases and J lost 8; bases outside the gene matches: 2. This CDR3 contains 13 residues.

This chain connects TRBV5-3 to TRBJ2-5; no definite D call. TRBV5-3 is placed among ORFs of uncertain function. The CDR3 is 11 amino acids. V gave up 8 bases and J gave up 8 bases, with 13 bases separating them. Here the CDR3 DNA reads TGTGCCAGTCTCTCCGTTGGCACCCAGTACTTC. It translates to CASLSVGTQYF.

The V gene is TRBV7-2, the J gene TRBJ2-3; 10 nucleotides align to TRBD2. Trimming at V came to 3 bases and at J to 7 bases, leaving 19 bases not matched to a gene. The germline gives CDR1 SGHTA, CDR2 FQGNSA. This CDR3 has 19 amino acids. The CDR3: CASSFKPSGLAGEGNTQYF. CDR3 nucleotide sequence: TGTGCCAGCAGCTTTAAGCCTTCCGGGCTAGCGGGAGAAGGAAATACGCAGTATTTT.

V is TRBV6-2 or TRBV6-3 and J is TRBJ2-7; possibly TRBD1 for D (6 bases). Germline V gene lookup returns CDR1 MNHEY and CDR2 SVGEGT. The V and J ends lost 0 bases and 3 bases respectively, with 21 bases between them. This CDR3 is 18 amino acids long. In nucleotides, the CDR3 is TGTGCCAGCAGTTACTCGGCAGGTGTTTACAGGGTGGGCTACGAGCAGTACTTC. Translated: CASSYSAGVYRVGYEQYF.

The chain employs TRBV7-9 and TRBJ2-7, with 9 nucleotides matching TRBD2. After removal of 4 bases from V and 3 bases from J, the junction contained 7 bases not matched to a gene. The CDR3 sequence is 15 residues long. The germline V gene encodes CDR1 SEHNR and CDR2 FQNEAQ (reference sequence). CDR3 region: CASSSPSGTVYEQYF. DNA of the CDR3: TGTGCCAGCAGCTCCCCTAGCGGGACTGTCTACGAGCAGTACTTC.

V and J are TRBV18 and TRBJ1-1; weak D call: TRBD1 (5 bases). V was clipped by 4 bases and J by 4 bases, with 13 bases between them. The CDR3 length is 14 residues. Germline V gene data show CDR1 as KGHSH and CDR2 as LQKENI. CDR3 sequence (DNA): TGTGCCAGCTCACGGTCCGGGGGGACCACTGAAGCTTTCTTT. Residues: CASSRSGGTTEAFF.

The rearrangement links TRBV11-3 to TRBJ2-2, with TRBD2 matching over 12 bases. The CDR3 length is 17 residues. V lost 2 bases to trimming and J lost 4 bases; unmatched junction nucleotides: 5. Germline V gives CDR1 SGHNT, CDR2 YENEEA. The CDR3 region has the DNA TGTGCCAGCAGCTTACTCCCACTAGCGGGAGGCACCGGGGAGCTGTTTTTT. Translated, it gives CASSLLPLAGGTGELFF.